A single sample is the source of the 5 T cell receptor beta chains below, sequenced in a study of T cells in Graves' hyperthyroidism and ophthalmopathy. There were TCR beta CDR3 regions amplified from RNA transcripts. The TCR CDR3 was amplified in a first-round RT-PCR using the HTBI primer set. MiXCR, run by TCRdb on the multiplex PCR reads, gives a single entry per CDR3 protein. The table shows about 300,000 distinct CDR3 sequences, with 16% occurring only once. The sequenced sample was blood. The receptors here all came from a man aged 25-40 years with Graves' hyperthyroidism.

This clonotype was seen only once. This chain uses TRBV9 with TRBJ1-1, with D possibly being TRBD1 (6 bases). This CDR3 has 12 amino acids. The V gene lost 0 bases and the J gene lost 8 bases, with 8 bases spanning the gap. CDR1 and CDR2 from the germline V gene are SGDLS and YYNGEE. CDR3 region: CASSVGGGEAFF. CDR3 nucleotides: TGTGCCAGCAGCGTAGGAGGGGGGGAAGCTTTCTTT.

The sample holds many counts of this clonotype. This chain connects TRBV7-8 to TRBJ1-1; the D gene is possibly TRBD1 (6 bases). V dropped 2 bases and J dropped 4 bases, with 14 bases sitting between them. The CDR3 has 15 residues. The V gene's germline CDR1 is SGHVS and CDR2 FQNEAQ. CDR3 nucleotide sequence: TGTGCCAGCAGCTTACTAACAGGGAGCCCCACTGAAGCTTTCTTT. Its protein product is CASSLLTGSPTEAFF. Based on the CDR3 plus reference TRBV7-8 and TRBJ1-1, the full variable domain is GAGVSQSPRYKVAKRGQDVALRCDPISGHVSLFWYQQALGQGPEFLTYFQNEAQLDKSGLPSDRFFAERPEGSVSTLKIQRTQQEDSAVYLCASSLLTGSPTEAFFGQGTRLTVV.

This clonotype has more than one count but fewer than ten. This rearrangement joins TRBV2 to TRBJ1-3, with no clear D. This CDR3 region has 13 residues. Germline V gene lookup returns CDR1 SNHLY and CDR2 FYNNEI. Trimming shortened V by 8 bases and J by 4 bases, and 12 bases separated the two germline ends. CDR3 region: CASLEDWGNTIYF. CDR3 nucleotide sequence: TGTGCCAGCCTTGAGGACTGGGGAAACACCATATATTTT. Together with reference TRBV2 and TRBJ1-3, the CDR3 gives the full variable domain: EPEVTQTPSHQVTQMGQEVILRCVPISNHLYFYWYRQILGQKVEFLVSFYNNEISEKSEIFDDQFSVERPDGSNFTLKIRSTKLEDSAMYFCASLEDWGNTIYFGEGSWLTVV.

The rearrangement joins TRBV12-3 or TRBV12-4 to TRBJ2-7; 8 nucleotides match TRBD1. The CDR3 is made up of 14 amino acids. The V and J ends lost 7 bases and 3 bases, in that order; junction bases with no gene match: 8. As DNA, the CDR3 is TGTGCCAGCACTCCCGGACAGGGAGTCTACGAGCAGTACTTC. It specifies CASTPGQGVYEQYF.

This clonotype was observed many times. The gene calls are TRBV3-1 and TRBJ2-2; D unclear. Germline loops: CDR1 LGHDT, CDR2 YNNKEL (reference sequence). The V and J ends lost 1 base and 7 bases respectively, with 1 base between them. The CDR3 runs to 11 residues. The CDR3 here is CASSQVGELFF. The CDR3 DNA reads as TGTGCCAGCAGCCAAGTCGGGGAGCTGTTTTTT.